The clone carrying this TCR beta chain has only a few counts. Its specificity is unknown. Patients with Susac syndrome met diagnostic criteria defined recently for definite or probable disease. This record comes from a study of CD8 T cells in Susac syndrome. Per germline, CDR1 LNHDA and CDR2 SQIVND (reference sequence). This CDR3 contains 13 residues. Trimming removed 7 bases from V and 2 bases from J, with 12 bases in between. Reverse transcription of about 0.5 to 1 ug RNA was performed with random hexamers. The immunoSEQ assay covered 54 Vbeta and 13 Jbeta segments for CDR3. TCRdb redid the calling of the immunoSEQ multiplex PCR reads with MiXCR, one entry per CDR3 protein. Among 100,000 to 150,000 distinct CDR3 sequences listed, around 96% were seen once. Study results and limitations: Peak Susac CD8+ clonal expansion occurred in TEMRA cells and active patients.

The rearrangement uses TRBV19 and TRBJ2-7, with no clear D. Sample: CD8+ T cells from PBMCs. The sequence was collected from a human donor with Susac syndrome. The CDR3 DNA follows: TGTGCCAGTACCCCTGGGGAACCCTACGAGCAGTACTTC. The encoded protein is CASTPGEPYEQYF. The variable domain in full, with the rest retrieved from reference TRBV19 and TRBJ2-7, is DGGITQSPKYLFRKEGQNVTLSCEQNLNHDAMYWYRQDPGQGLRLIYYSQIVNDFQKGDIAEGYSVSREKKESFPLTVTSAQKNPTAFYLCASTPGEPYEQYFGPGTRLTVT.